This T cell receptor beta chain was profiled in a study of regulatory T cells in long-lasting Graves disease. Construction of the TCR beta libraries employed iRepertoire HTBI primers in conjunction with Arm-PCR of CDR3 regions. TCRdb independently ran MiXCR on the multiplex PCR reads; one entry per CDR3 protein. This table holds around 420,000 distinct CDR3 sequences, 15% found once. Trimming removed 10 bases from V and 0 bases from J; junction bases left unmatched: 14. The germline V gene encodes CDR1 MNHNS and CDR2 SASEGT. The length of the CDR3 is 18 residues. This clonotype was found a few times. Its antigen is as yet unknown. Documented time point: newly diagnosed GD, antithyroid drugs for less than 3 months. Extracted PBMC RNA gave rise to the TCR library. EDTA tubes received approximately 10 milliliters of collected peripheral blood. Whole-study results and caveats: Favored gene segments in persistent disease were TRBV28, TRBJ1-2 and TRBJ2-5. TCR diversity was lower in persistent than newly diagnosed Graves' disease.

The TCR comes from a female donor with Graves disease. V is TRBV6-1 and J is TRBJ2-1; 11 bases align to TRBD2. Sequencing used peripheral blood mononuclear cells (PBMCs), obtained at new diagnosis, from a patient treated with antithyroid drugs. CDR3 sequence (DNA): TGTGCCAACCCCCCGGCTAGCGGGGGGCCCACCTCCTACAATGAGCAGTTCTTC. Amino acids: CANPPASGGPTSYNEQFF.